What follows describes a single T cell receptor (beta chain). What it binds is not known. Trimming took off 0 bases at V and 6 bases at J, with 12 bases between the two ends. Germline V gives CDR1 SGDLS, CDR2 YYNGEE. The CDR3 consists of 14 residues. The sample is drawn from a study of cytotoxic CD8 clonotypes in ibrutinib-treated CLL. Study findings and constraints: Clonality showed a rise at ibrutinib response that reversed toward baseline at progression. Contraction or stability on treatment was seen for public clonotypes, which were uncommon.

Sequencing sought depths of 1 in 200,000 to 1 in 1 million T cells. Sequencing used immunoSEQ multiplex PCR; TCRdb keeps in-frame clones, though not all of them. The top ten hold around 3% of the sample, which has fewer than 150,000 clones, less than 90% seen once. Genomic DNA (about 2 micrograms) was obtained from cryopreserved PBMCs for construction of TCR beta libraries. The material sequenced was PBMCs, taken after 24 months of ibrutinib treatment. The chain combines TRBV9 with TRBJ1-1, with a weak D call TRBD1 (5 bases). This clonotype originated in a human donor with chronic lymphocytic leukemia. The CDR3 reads CASSVAGRDAEAFF. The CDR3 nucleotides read TGTGCCAGCAGCGTAGCCGGCAGGGACGCTGAAGCTTTCTTT.